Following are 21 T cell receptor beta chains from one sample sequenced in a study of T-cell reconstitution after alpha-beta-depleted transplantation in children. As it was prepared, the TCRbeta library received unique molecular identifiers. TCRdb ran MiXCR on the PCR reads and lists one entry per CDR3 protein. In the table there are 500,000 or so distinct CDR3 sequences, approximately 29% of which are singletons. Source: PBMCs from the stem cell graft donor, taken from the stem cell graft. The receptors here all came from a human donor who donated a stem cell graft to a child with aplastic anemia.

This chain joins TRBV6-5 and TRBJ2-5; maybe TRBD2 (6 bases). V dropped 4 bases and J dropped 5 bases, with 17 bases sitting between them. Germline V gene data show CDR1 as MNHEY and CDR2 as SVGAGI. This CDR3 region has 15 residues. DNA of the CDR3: TGTGCCAGCAGTTGCTTGGGCCGGGAGTGGGAGACCCAGTACTTC. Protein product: CASSCLGREWETQYF.

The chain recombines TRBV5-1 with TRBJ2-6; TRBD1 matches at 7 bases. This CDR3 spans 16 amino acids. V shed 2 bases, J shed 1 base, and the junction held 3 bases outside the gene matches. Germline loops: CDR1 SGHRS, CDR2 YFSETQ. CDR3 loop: CASSLEQGSGANVLTF. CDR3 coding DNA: TGCGCCAGCAGCTTAGAACAGGGGTCTGGGGCCAACGTCCTGACTTTC.

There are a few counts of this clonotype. This CDR3 is CASRENPEQFF. CDR3 nucleotide sequence: TGTGCCAGCCGAGAGAACCCTGAGCAGTTCTTC. The rearrangement links TRBV12-3 or TRBV12-4 to TRBJ2-1; D uncertain. This CDR3 contains 11 residues. The V end was cut by 8 bases, the J end by 9 bases, with 11 bases between.

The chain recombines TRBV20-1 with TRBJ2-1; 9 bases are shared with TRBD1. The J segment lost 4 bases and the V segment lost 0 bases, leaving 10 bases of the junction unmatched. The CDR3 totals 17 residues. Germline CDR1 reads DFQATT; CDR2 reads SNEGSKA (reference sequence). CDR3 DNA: TGCAGTGCTAGAGATAACCCCGGGACAGGGTATTACAATGAGCAGTTCTTC. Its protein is CSARDNPGTGYYNEQFF.

The CDR3 spells CASKAAVNTEAFF. For the CDR3, the DNA is TGTGCCAGCAAAGCGGCGGTGAACACTGAAGCTTTCTTT. The rearrangement joins TRBV6-6 to TRBJ1-1; D is unresolved. Germline CDR1 is MNHNY and CDR2 is SVGAGI (reference sequence). The CDR3 totals 13 residues. The V end was cut by 7 bases, the J end by 0 bases, with 9 bases between.

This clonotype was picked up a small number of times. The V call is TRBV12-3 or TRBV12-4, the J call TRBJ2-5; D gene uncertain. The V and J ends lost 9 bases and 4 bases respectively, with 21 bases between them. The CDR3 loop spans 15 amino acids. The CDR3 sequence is CASKMTGLVGETQYF. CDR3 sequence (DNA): TGTGCCAGTAAGATGACCGGTCTTGTAGGAGAGACCCAGTACTTC.

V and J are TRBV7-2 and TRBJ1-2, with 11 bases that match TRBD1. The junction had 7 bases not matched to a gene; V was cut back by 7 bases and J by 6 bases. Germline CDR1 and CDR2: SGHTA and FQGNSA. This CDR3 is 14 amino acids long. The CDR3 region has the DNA TGTGCCAGCACCCGGGACAGGGGGGAGCATGGCTACACCTTC. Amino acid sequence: CASTRDRGEHGYTF. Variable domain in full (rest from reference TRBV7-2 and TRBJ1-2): GAGVSQSPSNKVTEKGKDVELRCDPISGHTALYWYRQSLGQGLEFLIYFQGNSAPDKSGLPSDRFSAERTGGSVSTLTIQRTQQEDSAVYLCASTRDRGEHGYTFGSGTRLTVV.

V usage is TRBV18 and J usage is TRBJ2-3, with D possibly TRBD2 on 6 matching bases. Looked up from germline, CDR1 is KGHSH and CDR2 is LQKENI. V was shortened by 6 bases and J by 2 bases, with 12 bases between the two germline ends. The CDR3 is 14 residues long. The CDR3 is CASSRSGYTDTQYF. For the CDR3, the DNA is TGTGCCAGCTCTCGTAGCGGTTACACAGATACGCAGTATTTT.

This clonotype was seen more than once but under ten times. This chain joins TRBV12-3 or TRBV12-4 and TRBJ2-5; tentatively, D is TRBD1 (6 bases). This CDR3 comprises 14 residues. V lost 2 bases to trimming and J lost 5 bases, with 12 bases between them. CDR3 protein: CASSLRTGQETQYF. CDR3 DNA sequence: TGTGCCAGCAGTTTAAGAACAGGACAGGAGACCCAGTACTTC.

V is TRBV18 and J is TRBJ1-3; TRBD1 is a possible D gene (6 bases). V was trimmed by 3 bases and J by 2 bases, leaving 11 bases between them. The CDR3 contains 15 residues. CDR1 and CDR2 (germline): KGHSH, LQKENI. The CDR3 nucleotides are TGTGCCAGCTCACCGGACGGGGGGCCTGGAAACACCATATATTTT. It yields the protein CASSPDGGPGNTIYF.

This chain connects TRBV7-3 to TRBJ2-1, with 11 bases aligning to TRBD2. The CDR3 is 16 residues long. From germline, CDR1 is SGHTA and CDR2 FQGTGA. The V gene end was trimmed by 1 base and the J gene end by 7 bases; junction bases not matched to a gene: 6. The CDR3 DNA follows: TGTGCCAGCAGCTTAATATCGGGACTAGCGGAAAATGAGCAGTTCTTC. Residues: CASSLISGLAENEQFF.

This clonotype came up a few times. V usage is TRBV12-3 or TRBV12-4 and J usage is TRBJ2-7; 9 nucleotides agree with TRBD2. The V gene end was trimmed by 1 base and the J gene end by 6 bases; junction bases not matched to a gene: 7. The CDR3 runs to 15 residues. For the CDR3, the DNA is TGTGCCAGCAGTTTAGGTAGCGGGAGTGCCTCCGAGCAGTACGTC. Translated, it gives CASSLGSGSASEQYV.

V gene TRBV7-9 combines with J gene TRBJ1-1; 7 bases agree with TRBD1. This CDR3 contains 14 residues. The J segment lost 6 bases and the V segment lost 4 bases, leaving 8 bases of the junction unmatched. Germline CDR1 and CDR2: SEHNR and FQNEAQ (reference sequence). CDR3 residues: CASSYGQGVAEAFF. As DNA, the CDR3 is TGTGCCAGCAGCTATGGTCAGGGGGTCGCTGAAGCTTTCTTT.

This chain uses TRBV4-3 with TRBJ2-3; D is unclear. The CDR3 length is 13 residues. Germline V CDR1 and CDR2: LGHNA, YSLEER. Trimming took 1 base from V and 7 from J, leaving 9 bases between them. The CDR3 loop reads CASSQAPYYTQYF. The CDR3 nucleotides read TGCGCCAGCAGCCAAGCACCATATTATACGCAGTATTTT.

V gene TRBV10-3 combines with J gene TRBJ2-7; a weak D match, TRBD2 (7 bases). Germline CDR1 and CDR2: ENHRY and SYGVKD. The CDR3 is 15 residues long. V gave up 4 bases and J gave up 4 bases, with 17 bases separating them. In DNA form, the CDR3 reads TGTGCCATCAGTGCCGGGGGCGGGAGCCGGTACGAGCAGTACTTC. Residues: CAISAGGGSRYEQYF.

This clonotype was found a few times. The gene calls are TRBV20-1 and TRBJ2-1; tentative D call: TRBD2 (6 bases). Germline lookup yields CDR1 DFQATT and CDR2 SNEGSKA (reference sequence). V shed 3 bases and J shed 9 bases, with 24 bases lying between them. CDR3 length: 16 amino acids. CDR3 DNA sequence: TGCAGTGCTAGGGCGCCGGTGGGGGGAGAGGCAGTTGAGCAGTTCTTC. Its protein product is CSARAPVGGEAVEQFF.

This chain's CDR3 is CASSAFPRAGSADTQYF. In DNA form, the CDR3 reads TGTGCCAGCAGCGCCTTTCCCAGAGCGGGGTCGGCAGATACGCAGTATTTT. The chain uses TRBV7-2 and TRBJ2-3; 7 bases fit TRBD2. V shed 5 bases and J 4 bases; nucleotides not matched to a gene: 15. Germline V gene data show CDR1 as SGHTA and CDR2 as FQGNSA. This CDR3 contains 17 residues.

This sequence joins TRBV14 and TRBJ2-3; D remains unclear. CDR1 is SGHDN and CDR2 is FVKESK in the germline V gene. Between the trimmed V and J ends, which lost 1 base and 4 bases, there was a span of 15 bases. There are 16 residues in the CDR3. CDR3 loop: CASSQASALGSDTQYF. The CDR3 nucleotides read TGTGCCAGCAGCCAAGCATCAGCCCTAGGATCAGATACGCAGTATTTT.

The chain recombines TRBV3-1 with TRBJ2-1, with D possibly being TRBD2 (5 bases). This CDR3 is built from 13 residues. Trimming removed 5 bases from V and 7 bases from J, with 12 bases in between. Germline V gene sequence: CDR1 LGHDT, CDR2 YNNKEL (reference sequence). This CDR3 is CASSAPTRNEQFF. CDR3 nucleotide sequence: TGTGCCAGCAGCGCGCCTACTAGAAATGAGCAGTTCTTC.

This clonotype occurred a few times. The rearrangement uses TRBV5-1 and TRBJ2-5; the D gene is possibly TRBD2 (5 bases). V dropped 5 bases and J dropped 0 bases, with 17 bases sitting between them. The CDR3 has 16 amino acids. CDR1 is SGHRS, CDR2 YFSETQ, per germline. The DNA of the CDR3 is TGCGCCAGCAGAGATTATCGTGCGGGCTACCAAGAGACCCAGTACTTC. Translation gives CASRDYRAGYQETQYF.

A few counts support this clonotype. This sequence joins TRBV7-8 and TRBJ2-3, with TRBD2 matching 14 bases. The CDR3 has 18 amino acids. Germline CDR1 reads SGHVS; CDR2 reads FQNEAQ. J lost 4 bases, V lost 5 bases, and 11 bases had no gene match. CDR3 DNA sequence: TGTGCCAGCAGCCCGGGACTAGCGGGAGTTAATTTTGCAGATACGCAGTATTTT. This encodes CASSPGLAGVNFADTQYF.